One and the same sample provided the 9 T cell receptor beta chains below, sequenced in a study of tumor and adjacent non-tumor tissue in lung cancer. TCRbeta libraries were built with three rounds of nested PCR, modified from ARM-PCR. TCRdb called the multiplex PCR reads again in MiXCR, with one record for every CDR3 protein. This table has around 99,000 distinct CDR3 sequences, 60% to 80% appearing once. No cell sorting was done before RNA was extracted from the tissue. The material sequenced was lung tumor tissue. The origin of the receptors is a woman aged 55-75 years with non-small cell lung cancer.

This clonotype was counted many times. The V and J genes are TRBV5-1 and TRBJ2-3; no clear D gene. V was pared by 0 bases and J by 8 bases, with 4 bases between. The CDR3 loop spans 11 amino acids. Germline lookup yields CDR1 SGHRS and CDR2 YFSETQ. The CDR3 sequence: CASSLEATQYF. CDR3 nucleotides: TGCGCCAGCAGCTTGGAGGCTACGCAGTATTTT. Full variable domain (missing parts from reference TRBV5-1 and TRBJ2-3): KAGVTQTPRYLIKTRGQQVTLSCSPISGHRSVSWYQQTPGQGLQFLFEYFSETQRNKGNFPGRFSGRQFSNSRSEMNVSTLELGDSALYLCASSLEATQYFGPGTRLTVL.

This clonotype was counted between two and nine times. Because it lacks the conserved phenylalanine or tryptophan at the end, this CDR3 is likely a read error. The DNA is left out, because the CDR3 cannot be placed on it with certainty; the CDR3 is given as TCRdb lists it. This CDR3 reads CASSLDTGTYEQYI. V and J are TRBV11-3 and TRBJ2-7; TRBD1 is the table's D call, not checked against the DNA. Germline assignment: CDR1 SGHNT and CDR2 YENEEA. The CDR3 comprises 14 residues, both ends counted.

Turning to this clonotype: The junction and the germline gene differ at one end; a read error may be behind it. The chain is built from TRBV20-1 and TRBJ2-2, with a tentative D call TRBD2 (5 bases). Germline V gene data show CDR1 as DFQATT and CDR2 as SNEGSKA (reference sequence). CDR3 length: 13 amino acids. This chain's CDR3 is CSALNRFTGELFF. In nucleotides, the CDR3 is TGCAGTGCCCTCAACCGTTTCACCGGGGAACTGTTTTTT.

A word on this clonotype: The junction does not match germline at one end; this may be a read error. In DNA form, the CDR3 reads TGCAGCGCTAGAGATTTATTTGAAGCTTCCTTT. Amino acid sequence: CSARDLFEASF. The chain combines TRBV20-1 with TRBJ1-1, with D unresolved. The CDR3 contains 11 residues. Germline CDR1 DFQATT, CDR2 SNEGSKA (reference sequence).

Details on this clonotype: A much larger clonotype is one base distant, so this may be a read error. The J gene is TRBJ2-4, the V gene TRBV20-1, with D uncertain. The CDR3 sequence is 15 residues long. Germline values: CDR1 DFQATT, CDR2 SNEGSKA (reference sequence). CDR3 sequence (DNA): TGCAGTGCTATTGAAACCGACTCTCTGAACGACATGCAGTACTTC. It yields the protein CSAIETDSLNDMQYF.

The table lists this clonotype with many counts. The genes are TRBV11-2 and TRBJ2-7, with D possibly being TRBD1 (5 bases). The CDR3 length is 15 residues. Germline-derived CDR1 and CDR2 are SGHAT and FQNNGV. Trimming stripped 0 bases from V and 6 bases from J, with 15 bases between. The CDR3 bases are TGTGCCAGCAGCTTAGACCATGGGGCTTTGCTCGAGCAGTACTTC. This gives the protein CASSLDHGALLEQYF.

About this clonotype itself: This may arise from a read error, as a much more abundant clone is one base away. The chain carries TRBV5-5 and TRBJ1-6; D is possibly TRBD1 (6 bases). Germline lookup yields CDR1 SGHKS and CDR2 YYEKEE (reference sequence). CDR3 length: 16 residues. CDR3 protein: CTSRPSPQQGGSPLHF. As DNA, the CDR3 is TGTACCAGCAGACCTTCCCCCCAACAGGGCGGTTCACCCCTCCACTTT. Based on the CDR3 plus reference TRBV5-5 and TRBJ1-6, the full variable domain is DAGVTQSPTHLIKTRGQQVTLRCSPISGHKSVSWYQQVLGQGPQFIFQYYEKEERGRGNFPDRFSARQFPNYSSELNVNALLLGDSALYLCTSRPSPQQGGSPLHFGNGTRLTVT.

This chain uses TRBV7-9 with TRBJ1-5, with a possible D match to TRBD1 (6 bases). From germline, CDR1 is SEHNR and CDR2 FQNEAQ (reference sequence). The CDR3 totals 15 residues. Between the trimmed V and J ends, which lost 1 base and 7 bases, there was a span of 14 bases. CDR3 sequence reads: CASSLGAEGGQPQHF. The CDR3 bases are TGTGCCAGCAGCTTAGGGGCGGAGGGGGGCCAGCCCCAGCATTTT.

As concerns this clonotype: This may arise from a read error, as a much more abundant clone is one base away. The chain carries TRBV6-1 and TRBJ1-1; 9 nucleotides line up with TRBD1. Germline CDR1 and CDR2: MNHNS and SASEGT. The CDR3 is 13 residues long. The CDR3 nucleotides read TGTACCAGCACATGGACAGGGGACACTGAAGCTTTCTTT. It translates to CTSTWTGDTEAFF.